This record looks at one T cell receptor beta chain sequence and its context. Its antigen is undetermined. The CDR3 is made up of 17 amino acids. V shed 0 bases and J shed 0 bases, with 18 bases lying between them. Germline CDR1 GTSNPN, CDR2 SVGIG (reference sequence). This sample was included in a study of T-cell reconstitution after alpha-beta-depleted transplantation in children. Study-wide points: Surviving recipient T cells and intrathymic progenitors accounted for some patients' high TCRbeta diversity at day 60. When one year had passed after transplant, most T-cell counts and diversity came from newly produced T cells.

Molecular barcoding with unique molecular identifiers was used for the TCRbeta library. TCRdb re-derived calls from the PCR reads in MiXCR, one entry per CDR3 protein. The sample has hundreds of thousands of distinct CDR3 sequences, 20% to 30% seen once. J is TRBJ2-7 and V is TRBV30; D is unclear. This receptor was identified in a female patient aged 2-9 years who had a stem cell transplant for congenital amegakaryocytic thrombocytopenia, so the T cells may come from the graft donor. Material: PBMCs, mostly from graft donor cells, obtained 360 days after TCRalphabeta/CD19-depleted stem cell transplant. CDR3 sequence (DNA): TGTGCCTGGAGTGTACCCTATCGGGCGTCAAGCTCCTACGAGCAGTACTTC. Protein: CAWSVPYRASSSYEQYF.